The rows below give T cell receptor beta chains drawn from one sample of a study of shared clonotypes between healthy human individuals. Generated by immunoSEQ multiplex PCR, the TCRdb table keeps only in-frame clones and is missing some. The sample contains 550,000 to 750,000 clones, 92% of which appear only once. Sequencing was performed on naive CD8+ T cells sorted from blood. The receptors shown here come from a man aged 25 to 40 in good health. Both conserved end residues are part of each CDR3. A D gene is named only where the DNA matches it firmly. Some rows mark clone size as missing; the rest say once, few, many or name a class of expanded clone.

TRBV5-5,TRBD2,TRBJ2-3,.,CASSAVAGVSSSTDTQYF,TGTGCCAGCAGCGCCGTAGCGGGAGTGAGCAGTAGCACAGATACGCAGTATTTT
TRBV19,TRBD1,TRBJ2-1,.,CASSILGGNYDEQFF,TGTGCCAGTAGTATCCTAGGGGGCAACTACGATGAGCAGTTCTTC
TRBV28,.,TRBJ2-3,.,CASTARELGQGFSTDTQYF,TGTGCCAGCACCGCAAGGGAGTTGGGCCAGGGGTTTAGCACAGATACGCAGTATTTT
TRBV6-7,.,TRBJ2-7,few,CASMRSYEQYF,TGTGCCAGCATGAGGTCCTACGAGCAGTACTTC
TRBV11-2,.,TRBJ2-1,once,CASSLYAGRQDEQFF,TGTGCCAGCAGCTTATATGCCGGGAGACAGGATGAGCAGTTCTTC
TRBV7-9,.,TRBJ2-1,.,CASSFVIGETYNEQFF,TGTGCCAGCAGCTTCGTGATAGGGGAAACCTACAATGAGCAGTTCTTC
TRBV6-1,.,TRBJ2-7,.,CASSEYPDGYYEQYF,TGTGCCAGCAGTGAATACCCGGACGGATACTACGAGCAGTACTTC
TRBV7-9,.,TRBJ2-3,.,CASSDQEGRDFLDTQYF,TGTGCCAGCAGCGACCAGGAGGGGCGGGACTTTTTAGATACGCAGTATTTT
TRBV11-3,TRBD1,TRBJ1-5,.,CASSLGDSSNQPQHF,TGTGCCAGCAGCTTGGGGGACAGTAGCAATCAGCCCCAGCATTTT
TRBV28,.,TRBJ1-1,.,CASSTTWGGDTEAFF,TGTGCCAGCAGTACTACATGGGGCGGCGACACTGAAGCTTTCTTT
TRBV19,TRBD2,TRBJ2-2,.,CASSSAGAIWTGELFF,TGTGCCAGTTCCTCAGCGGGGGCGATCTGGACCGGGGAGCTGTTTTTT
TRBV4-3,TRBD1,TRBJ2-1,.,CASSPDRGIGNEQFF,TGCGCCAGCAGCCCGGACAGGGGAATAGGAAATGAGCAGTTCTTC
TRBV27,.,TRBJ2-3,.,CASSAGRSTDTQYF,TGTGCCAGCAGTGCCGGACGGAGCACAGATACGCAGTATTTT
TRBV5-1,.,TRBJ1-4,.,CASSLDVLRQADNEKLFF,TGCGCCAGCAGCTTGGACGTCCTTAGACAGGCCGATAATGAAAAACTGTTTTTT
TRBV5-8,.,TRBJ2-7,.,CASSLTPSSYEQYF,TGTGCCAGCAGCTTGACACCCAGCTCCTACGAGCAGTACTTC
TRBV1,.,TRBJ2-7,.,CTSSGTASYEQYF,TGCACCAGTAGCGGGACTGCCTCCTACGAGCAGTACTTC
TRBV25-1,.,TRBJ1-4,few,CASSEPGTLKKLFF,TGTGCCAGCAGTGAACCCGGGACGTTGAAAAAACTGTTTTTT
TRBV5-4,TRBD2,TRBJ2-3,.,CASSFGSGIDTQYF,TGTGCCAGCAGCTTCGGTAGCGGGATCGATACGCAGTATTTT
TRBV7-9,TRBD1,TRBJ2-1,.,CASSPGTGNKQFF,TGTGCCAGCAGCCCAGGGACAGGCAATAAGCAGTTCTTC